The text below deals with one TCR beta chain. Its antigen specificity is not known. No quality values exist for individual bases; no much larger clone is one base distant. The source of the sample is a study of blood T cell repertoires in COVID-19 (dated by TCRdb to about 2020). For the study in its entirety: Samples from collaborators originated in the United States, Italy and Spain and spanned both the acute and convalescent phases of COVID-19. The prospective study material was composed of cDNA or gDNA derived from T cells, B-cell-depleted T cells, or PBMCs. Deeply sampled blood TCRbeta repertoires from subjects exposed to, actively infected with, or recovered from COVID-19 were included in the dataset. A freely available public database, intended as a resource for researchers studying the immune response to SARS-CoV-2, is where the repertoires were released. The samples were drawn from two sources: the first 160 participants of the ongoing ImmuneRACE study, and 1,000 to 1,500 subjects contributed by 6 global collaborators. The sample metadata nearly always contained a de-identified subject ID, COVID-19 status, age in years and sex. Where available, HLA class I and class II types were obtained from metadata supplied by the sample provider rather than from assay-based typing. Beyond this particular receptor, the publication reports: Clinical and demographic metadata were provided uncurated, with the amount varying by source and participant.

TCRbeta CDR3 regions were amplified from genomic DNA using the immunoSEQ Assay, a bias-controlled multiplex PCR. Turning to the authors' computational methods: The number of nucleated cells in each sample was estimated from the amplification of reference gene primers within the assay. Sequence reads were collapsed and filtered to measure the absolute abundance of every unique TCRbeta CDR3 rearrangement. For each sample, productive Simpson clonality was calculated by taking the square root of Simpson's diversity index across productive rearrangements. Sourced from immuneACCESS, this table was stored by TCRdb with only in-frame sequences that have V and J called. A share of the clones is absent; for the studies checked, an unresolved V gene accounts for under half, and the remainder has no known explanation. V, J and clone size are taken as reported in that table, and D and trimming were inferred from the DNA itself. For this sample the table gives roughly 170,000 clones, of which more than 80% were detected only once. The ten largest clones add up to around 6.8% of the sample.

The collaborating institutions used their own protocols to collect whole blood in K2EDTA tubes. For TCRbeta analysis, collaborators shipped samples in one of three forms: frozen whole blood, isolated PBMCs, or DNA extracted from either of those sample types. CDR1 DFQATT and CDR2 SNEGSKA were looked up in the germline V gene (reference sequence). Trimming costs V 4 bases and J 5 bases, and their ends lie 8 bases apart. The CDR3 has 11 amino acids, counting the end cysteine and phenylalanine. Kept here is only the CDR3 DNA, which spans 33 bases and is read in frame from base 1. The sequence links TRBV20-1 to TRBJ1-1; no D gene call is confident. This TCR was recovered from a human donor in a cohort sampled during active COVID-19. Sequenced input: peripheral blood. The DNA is TGCAGTGCTACCACCGGGACTGAAGCTTTCTTT. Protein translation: CSATTGTEAFF.